This is a list of T cell receptor beta chains from one sample in a study of T cells in Graves' hyperthyroidism and ophthalmopathy. TCRdb analysed the multiplex PCR reads with MiXCR anew, one entry per CDR3 protein. Of about 720,000 distinct CDR3 sequences listed, about 19% are singletons. Sequencing used blood. The receptors originated from a woman aged 50 to 65 with Graves' hyperthyroidism that later progressed to Graves' ophthalmopathy. Both conserved end residues are part of each CDR3. A D gene is named only where the DNA matches it firmly. The size field is filled for only some rows; it gives once, few, many or a size class.

.	TRBV9	TRBJ1-2	.	TGTGCGCGGCGAGGGGGGCACTATGGCTACACCTTC	CARRGGHYGYTF
few	TRBV6-1	TRBJ1-1	TRBD1	TGTGCCAGCAGTACGTACCGGGACAGGGGGTCTTCGGACACTGAAGCTTTCTTT	CASSTYRDRGSSDTEAFF
many	TRBV12-3/TRBV12-4	TRBJ2-4	.	TGTGCCAGCACCCACGGGACCCTCTCTGGAAACATTCAGTACTTC	CASTHGTLSGNIQYF
.	TRBV9	TRBJ2-1	.	TGTGCCAGCAGCGTAAGCGTAGAGGGGGATGAGCAGTTCTTC	CASSVSVEGDEQFF
few	TRBV7-2	TRBJ1-5	TRBD1	TGTGCCAGCAGCACCCATACAGGGGGCAATCAGCCCCAGCATTTT	CASSTHTGGNQPQHF
few	TRBV10-1	TRBJ2-1	.	TGCGCCAGCAGTGGCCGAAAGGACAGCGGGCAGCAGTTCTTC	CASSGRKDSGQQFF
.	TRBV18	TRBJ1-1	TRBD1	TGTGCCAGCTCACAAGCGACAGGGGGCTACACTGAAGCTTTCTTT	CASSQATGGYTEAFF
.	TRBV20-1	TRBJ1-5	.	TGCAGTGCTCCCGGGGGACTCAATCAGCCCCAGCATTTT	CSAPGGLNQPQHF
.	TRBV3-1	TRBJ2-5	.	TGTGCCAGCAGCCAGGGCAGGGACGGGACCCAGTACTTC	CASSQGRDGTQYF
few	TRBV5-1	TRBJ1-2	.	TGCGCCAGCAGCTACATTCGGGATGTAAGGGGCTACACCTTC	CASSYIRDVRGYTF
.	TRBV6-1	TRBJ2-7	.	TGTGCCAGCAGTCTCAGGGTGGGGCCCTACGAGCAGTACTTC	CASSLRVGPYEQYF
few	TRBV3-1	TRBJ2-5	TRBD2	TGTGCCAGCAGCCAAGAGACTAGCGGGGGGGAGAGGTACTTC	CASSQETSGGERYF
.	TRBV29-1	TRBJ1-3	.	TGCAGCGTTGAGTCACGCAGAACTAAAGGAAACACCATATATTTT	CSVESRRTKGNTIYF
few	TRBV5-5	TRBJ1-1	TRBD1	TGTGCCAGCAGCTTCAGGGGGTCGGACATGAACACTGAAGCTTTCTTT	CASSFRGSDMNTEAFF
few	TRBV14	TRBJ1-1	.	TGTGCCAGCAGCCAAGATCGTGGCAGGGTGAACACTGAAGCTTTCTTT	CASSQDRGRVNTEAFF
many	TRBV30	TRBJ2-7	.	TGTGCCTGGACCACCACCCTAAACCTCGTCGAGCAGTACTTC	CAWTTTLNLVEQYF
once	TRBV20-1	TRBJ1-6	.	TGCAGTGCTAGAGATCGACAGCTTGTCTATAATTCACCCCTCCACTTT	CSARDRQLVYNSPLHF
many	TRBV3-1	TRBJ1-5	.	TGTGCCAGCAGCCAAGACACGGGGTATAGCAATCAGCCCCAGCATTTT	CASSQDTGYSNQPQHF
many	TRBV11-1	TRBJ2-1	.	TGTGCCAGCAGCCCCGAGGCGGGGCCGAAAGTCGACAATGAGCAGTTCTTC	CASSPEAGPKVDNEQFF
few	TRBV6-1	TRBJ2-7	TRBD1	TGTGCCAGCACCATAGACAGGGGGCCTCAATACGAGCAGTACTTC	CASTIDRGPQYEQYF
few	TRBV11-2	TRBJ1-3	.	TGTGCCAGCAGCTTGGGAAGGGATGGAAACACCATATATTTT	CASSLGRDGNTIYF
.	TRBV19	TRBJ1-5	.	TGTGCCAGTAGTATAAGTATGCGAAGAGGGCGCAATCAGCCCCAGCATTTT	CASSISMRRGRNQPQHF
.	TRBV29-1	TRBJ2-2	.	TGCAGCGTTCAGGGCTGGGGGCGCCGGGCCGGGGAGCTGTTTTTT	CSVQGWGRRAGELFF
many	TRBV6-1	TRBJ1-2	TRBD1	TGTGCCAGCAGGCCTACCGGACAGGGCCTGTATGGCTACACCTTC	CASRPTGQGLYGYTF
many	TRBV2	TRBJ1-1	.	TGTGCCAGCAGAGGGGACGTCTTGAACACTGAAGCTTTCTTT	CASRGDVLNTEAFF